The 14 T cell receptor beta chains listed next were all sequenced from one sample in a study of regulatory T cells in long-lasting Graves disease. Library construction for TCR beta used iRepertoire HTBI primers and Arm-PCR of CDR3 regions. TCRdb reprocessed the multiplex PCR reads with MiXCR, giving one entry per CDR3 protein. The data hold about 400,000 distinct CDR3 sequences, with less than 25% observed a single time. The time point denotes: persistent/refractory GD, antithyroid drugs over 5 years with positive TRAb. RNA extracted from PBMCs served as the sequencing template. Here the sequenced sample was peripheral blood mononuclear cells (PBMCs), taken when the disease was refractory, from a patient treated with antithyroid drugs. The receptors stem from a female donor with Graves disease.

The genes are TRBV5-1 and TRBJ2-7; perhaps D is TRBD1 or TRBD2 (6 bases each). This CDR3 spans 15 amino acids. Between the trimmed V and J ends, which lost 0 bases and 2 bases, there was a span of 12 bases. Germline V gene lookup returns CDR1 SGHRS and CDR2 YFSETQ. CDR3 DNA sequence: TGCGCCAGCAGCTTGGGTTCGGGGGCCCCCTACGAGCAGTACTTC. Translating gives CASSLGSGAPYEQYF.

The chain links TRBV5-1 to TRBJ1-4, with D tentatively TRBD1 (5 bases). The germline gives CDR1 SGHRS, CDR2 YFSETQ. This CDR3 is built from 13 residues. V was trimmed by 4 bases and J by 8 bases, leaving 12 bases between them. CDR3 sequence: CASSKDIGEKLFF. The CDR3 DNA reads as TGCGCCAGCAGCAAGGACATCGGAGAAAAACTGTTTTTT.

This clonotype was seen only a few times. The rearrangement links TRBV29-1 to TRBJ2-6, with D perhaps TRBD1 (6 bases). Germline CDR1 SQVTM, CDR2 ANQGSEA. V lost 7 bases and J lost 2, with 21 bases in between. This CDR3 has 17 residues. CDR3 region: CSAVIPRGNTGANVLTF. CDR3 nucleotide sequence: TGCAGCGCCGTAATCCCCAGGGGTAACACTGGGGCCAACGTCCTGACTTTC. Full variable domain (rest looked up from reference TRBV29-1 and TRBJ2-6): SAVISQKPSRDICQRGTSLTIQCQVDSQVTMMFWYRQQPGQSLTLIATANQGSEATYESGFVIDKFPISRPNLTFSTLTVSNMSPEDSSIYLCSAVIPRGNTGANVLTFGAGSRLTVL.

This clonotype was seen a few times. The chain is built from TRBV5-1 and TRBJ1-1; D is unresolved. The V end was cut by 0 bases, the J end by 4 bases, with 13 bases between. The CDR3 loop spans 15 amino acids. Germline CDR1 SGHRS, CDR2 YFSETQ. CDR3 sequence reads: CASSLAMGFGTEAFF. The CDR3 nucleotides read TGCGCCAGCAGCTTGGCCATGGGATTTGGCACTGAAGCTTTCTTT.

This clonotype was seen a few times. This sequence joins TRBV30 and TRBJ2-2; TRBD2 agrees at 8 bases. The V gene end was trimmed by 4 bases and the J gene end by 6 bases; junction bases not matched to a gene: 7. This CDR3 comprises 14 residues. Germline V gene data show CDR1 as GTSNPN and CDR2 as SVGIG (reference sequence). The CDR3 loop is CAWTSGSLSGELFF. CDR3 bases: TGTGCCTGGACGAGCGGGAGTCTATCCGGGGAGCTGTTTTTT.

The J gene is TRBJ2-7, the V gene TRBV29-1; 7 bases match TRBD2. J lost 1 base, V lost 3 bases, and 9 bases had no gene match. Per germline, CDR1 SQVTM and CDR2 ANQGSEA. CDR3 size: 15 residues. CDR3 DNA: TGCAGCGTTGAGTTACGGGACTATGGTTCCTACGAGCAGTACTTC. Residues: CSVELRDYGSYEQYF.

V is TRBV6-2 or TRBV6-3 and J is TRBJ2-2, with 13 bases identical to TRBD2. The germline gives CDR1 MNHEY, CDR2 SVGEGT. The CDR3 contains 18 residues. The junction had 7 bases not matched to a gene; V was cut back by 6 bases and J by 0 bases. The CDR3 nucleotides read TGTGCCAGCAGGGCCGGACTAGCGGGAGCCTCGAACACCGGGGAGCTGTTTTTT. Its protein product is CASRAGLAGASNTGELFF.

The chain employs TRBV7-8 and TRBJ2-3, with 11 bases identical to TRBD2. The germline CDR1 and CDR2 sequences are SGHVS and FQNEAQ. The CDR3 loop spans 14 amino acids. J gave up 6 bases and V 5 bases, and 4 bases lay outside the gene matches. This CDR3 reads CASSRGLAVDTQYF. CDR3 DNA sequence: TGTGCCAGCAGCAGGGGACTAGCGGTGGATACGCAGTATTTT.

This clonotype was observed many times. The J gene is TRBJ2-4, the V gene TRBV6-5; D call uncertain. There are 16 residues in the CDR3. Per the germline V gene, CDR1 is MNHEY and CDR2 is SVGAGI. Trimming left V 0 bases short and J 0 bases short, with 9 bases between. CDR3 in amino acids: CASSYSRSLAKNIQYF. The CDR3 DNA is TGTGCCAGCAGTTACTCGCGGTCACTAGCCAAAAACATTCAGTACTTC.

This clonotype has a count of ten or more. The V call is TRBV12-3 or TRBV12-4, the J call TRBJ2-5; TRBD2 agrees at 15 bases. With 6 bases clipped from V and 4 bases from J, the junction kept 12 bases outside the gene matches. The CDR3 sequence is 18 residues long. The CDR3 region has the DNA TGTGCCAGCAGGCCGGGACTAGCGGGAGGATGGCTCGGAGAGACCCAGTACTTC. Translation gives CASRPGLAGGWLGETQYF.

The rearrangement joins TRBV20-1 to TRBJ2-5; weak D call: TRBD2 (6 bases). Per the germline V gene, CDR1 is DFQATT and CDR2 is SNEGSKA (reference sequence). Trimming cost V 2 bases and J 4 bases, with 11 bases left between them. The CDR3 covers 13 residues. The CDR3 sequence: CSARLRGGETQYF. The CDR3 coding sequence is TGCAGTGCTAGACTCCGGGGAGGAGAGACCCAGTACTTC.

This clonotype was seen only a few times. The V gene is TRBV19, the J gene TRBJ2-5; D gene uncertain. This CDR3 contains 13 residues. Germline assignment: CDR1 LNHDA and CDR2 SQIVND (reference sequence). V was clipped by 1 base and J by 5 bases, with 8 bases between them. CDR3 sequence (DNA): TGTGCCAGTAGTATAGGCGCGAGGGAGACCCAGTACTTC. Amino acids: CASSIGARETQYF.

The chain uses TRBV9 and TRBJ2-5, with D possibly being TRBD2 (6 bases). This CDR3 contains 16 residues. Germline assignment: CDR1 SGDLS and CDR2 YYNGEE. V lost 1 base to trimming and J lost 5 bases, with 18 bases between them. CDR3 bases: TGTGCCAGCAGCGTAACGGAGGGAAGGTGGAGTGAGACCCAGTACTTC. Amino acid sequence: CASSVTEGRWSETQYF.

This clonotype appeared a few times. V is TRBV29-1 and J is TRBJ1-1; unclear D gene. The CDR3 extends over 11 amino acids. Per germline, CDR1 SQVTM and CDR2 ANQGSEA. The V and J ends lost 4 bases and 4 bases respectively, with 7 bases between them. This CDR3 reads CSVVAGTEAFF. The CDR3 DNA reads TGCAGCGTTGTCGCGGGCACTGAAGCTTTCTTT.